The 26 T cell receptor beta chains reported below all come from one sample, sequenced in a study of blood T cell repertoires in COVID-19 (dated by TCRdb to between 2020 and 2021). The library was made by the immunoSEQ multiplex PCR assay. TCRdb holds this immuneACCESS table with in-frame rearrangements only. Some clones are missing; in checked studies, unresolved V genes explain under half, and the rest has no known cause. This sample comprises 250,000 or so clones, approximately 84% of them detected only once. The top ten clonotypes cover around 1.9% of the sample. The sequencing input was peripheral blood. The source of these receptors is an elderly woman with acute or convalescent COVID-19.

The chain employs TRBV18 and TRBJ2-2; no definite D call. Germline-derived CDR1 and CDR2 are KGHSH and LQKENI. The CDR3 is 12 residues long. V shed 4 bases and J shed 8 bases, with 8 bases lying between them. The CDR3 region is CASSHDQGELFF. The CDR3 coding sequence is TGTGCCAGCTCACACGATCAGGGGGAGCTGTTTTTT.

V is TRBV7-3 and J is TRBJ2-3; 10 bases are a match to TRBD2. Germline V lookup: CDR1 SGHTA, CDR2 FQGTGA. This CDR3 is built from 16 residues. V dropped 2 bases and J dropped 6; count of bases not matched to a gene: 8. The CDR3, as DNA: TGTGCCAGCAGCTTAGGGCCAGCGGGAGGGCCGGATACGCAGTATTTT. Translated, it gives CASSLGPAGGPDTQYF.

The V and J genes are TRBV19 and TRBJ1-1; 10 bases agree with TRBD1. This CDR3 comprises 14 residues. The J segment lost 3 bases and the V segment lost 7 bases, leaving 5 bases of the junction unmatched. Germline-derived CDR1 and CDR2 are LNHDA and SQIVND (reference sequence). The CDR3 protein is CASTPGQGYTEAFF. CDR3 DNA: TGTGCCAGTACCCCGGGACAGGGGTACACTGAAGCTTTCTTT. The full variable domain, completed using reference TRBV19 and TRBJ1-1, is DGGITQSPKYLFRKEGQNVTLSCEQNLNHDAMYWYRQDPGQGLRLIYYSQIVNDFQKGDIAEGYSVSREKKESFPLTVTSAQKNPTAFYLCASTPGQGYTEAFFGQGTRLTVV.

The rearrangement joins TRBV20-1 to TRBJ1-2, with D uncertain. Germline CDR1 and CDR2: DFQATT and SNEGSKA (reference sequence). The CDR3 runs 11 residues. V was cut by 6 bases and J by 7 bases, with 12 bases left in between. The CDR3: CSARREGGYTF. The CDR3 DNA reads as TGCAGTGCCCGACGAGAGGGTGGCTACACCTTC.

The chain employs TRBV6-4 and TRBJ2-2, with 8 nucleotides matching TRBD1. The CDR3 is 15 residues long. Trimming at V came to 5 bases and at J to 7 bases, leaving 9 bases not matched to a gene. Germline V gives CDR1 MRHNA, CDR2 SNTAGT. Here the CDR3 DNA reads TGTGCCAGCAGTTCGACGGACAGGGCTGACGGGGAGCTGTTTTTT. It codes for CASSSTDRADGELFF.

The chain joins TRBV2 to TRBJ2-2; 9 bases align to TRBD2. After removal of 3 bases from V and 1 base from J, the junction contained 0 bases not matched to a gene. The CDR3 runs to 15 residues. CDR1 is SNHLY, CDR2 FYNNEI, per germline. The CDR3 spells CASSDSGGNTGELFF. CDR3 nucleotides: TGTGCCAGCAGTGATAGCGGGGGGAACACCGGGGAGCTGTTTTTT.

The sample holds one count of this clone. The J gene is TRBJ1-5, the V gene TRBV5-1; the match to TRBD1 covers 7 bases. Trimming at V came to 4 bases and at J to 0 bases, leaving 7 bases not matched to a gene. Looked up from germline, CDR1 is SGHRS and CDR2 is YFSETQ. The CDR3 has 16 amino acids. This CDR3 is CASSPGDRYSNQPQHF. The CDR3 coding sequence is TGCGCCAGCAGCCCGGGGGACAGATATAGCAATCAGCCCCAGCATTTT.

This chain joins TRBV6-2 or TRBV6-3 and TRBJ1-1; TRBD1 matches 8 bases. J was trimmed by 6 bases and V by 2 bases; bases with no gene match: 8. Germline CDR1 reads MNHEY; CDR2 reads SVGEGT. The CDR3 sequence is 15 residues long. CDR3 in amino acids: CASSYAGTGKAEAFF. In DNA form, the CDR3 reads TGTGCCAGCAGTTACGCGGGGACAGGCAAGGCTGAAGCTTTCTTT.

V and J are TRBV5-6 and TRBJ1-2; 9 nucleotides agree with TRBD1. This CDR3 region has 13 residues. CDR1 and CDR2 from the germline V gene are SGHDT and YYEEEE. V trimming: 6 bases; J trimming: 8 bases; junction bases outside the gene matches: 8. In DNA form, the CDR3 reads TGTGCCAGCACCATACAGGGGGCGCGGGGCTACACCTTC. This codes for CASTIQGARGYTF.

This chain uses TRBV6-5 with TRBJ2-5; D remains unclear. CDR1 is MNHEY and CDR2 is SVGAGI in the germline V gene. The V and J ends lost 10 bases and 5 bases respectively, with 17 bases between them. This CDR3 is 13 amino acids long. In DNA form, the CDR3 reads TGTGCCACCAGAGATTCGGGTTTGGAGACCCAGTACTTC. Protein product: CATRDSGLETQYF.

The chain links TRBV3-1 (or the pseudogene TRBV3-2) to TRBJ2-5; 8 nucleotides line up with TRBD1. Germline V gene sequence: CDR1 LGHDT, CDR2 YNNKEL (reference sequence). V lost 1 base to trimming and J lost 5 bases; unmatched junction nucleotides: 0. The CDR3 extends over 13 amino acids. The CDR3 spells CASSQGDRETQYF. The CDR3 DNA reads TGTGCCAGCAGCCAAGGGGACAGGGAGACCCAGTACTTC.

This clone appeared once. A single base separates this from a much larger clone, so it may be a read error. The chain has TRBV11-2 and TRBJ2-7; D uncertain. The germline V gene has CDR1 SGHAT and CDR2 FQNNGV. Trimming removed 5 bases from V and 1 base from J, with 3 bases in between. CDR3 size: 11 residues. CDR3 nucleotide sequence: TGTGCCAGCAGCCCATCCTACGAGCAGTACTTC. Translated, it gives CASSPSYEQYF.

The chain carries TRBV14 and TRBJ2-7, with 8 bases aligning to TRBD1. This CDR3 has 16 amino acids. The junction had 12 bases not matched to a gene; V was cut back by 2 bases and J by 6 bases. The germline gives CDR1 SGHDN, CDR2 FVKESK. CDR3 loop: CASSQNRGELYSEQYF. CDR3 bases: TGTGCCAGCAGCCAAAACAGGGGGGAACTTTATTCCGAGCAGTACTTC.

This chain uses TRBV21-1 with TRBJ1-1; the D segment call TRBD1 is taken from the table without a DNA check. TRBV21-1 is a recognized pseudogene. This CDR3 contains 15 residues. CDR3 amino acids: CASSKGVTDNTEAFF. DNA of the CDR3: TGTGCCAGCAGCAAAGGGGTGACAGATAACACTGAAGCTTTCTTT.

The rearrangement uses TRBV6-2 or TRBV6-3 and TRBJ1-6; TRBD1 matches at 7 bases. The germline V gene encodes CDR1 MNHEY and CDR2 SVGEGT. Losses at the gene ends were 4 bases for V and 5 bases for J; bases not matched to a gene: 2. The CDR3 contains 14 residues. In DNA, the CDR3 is TGTGCCAGCAGTTCCACAGGGGATAATTCACCCCTCCACTTT. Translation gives CASSSTGDNSPLHF.

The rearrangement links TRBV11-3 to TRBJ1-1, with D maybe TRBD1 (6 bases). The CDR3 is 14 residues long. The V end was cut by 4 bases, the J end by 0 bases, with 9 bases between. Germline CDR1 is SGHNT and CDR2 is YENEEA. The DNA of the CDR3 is TGTGCCAGCAGCTCGGGACACCTGAACACTGAAGCTTTCTTT. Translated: CASSSGHLNTEAFF.

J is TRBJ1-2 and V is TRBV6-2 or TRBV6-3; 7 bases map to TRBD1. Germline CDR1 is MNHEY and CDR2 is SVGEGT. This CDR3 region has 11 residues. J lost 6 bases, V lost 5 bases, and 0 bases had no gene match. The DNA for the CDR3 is TGTGCCAGCAGTCAGGGGGATGGCTACACCTTC. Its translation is CASSQGDGYTF.

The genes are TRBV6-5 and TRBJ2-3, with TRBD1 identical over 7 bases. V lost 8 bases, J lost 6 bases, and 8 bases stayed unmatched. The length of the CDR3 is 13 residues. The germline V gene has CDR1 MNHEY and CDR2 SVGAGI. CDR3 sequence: CASGTVAPDTQYF. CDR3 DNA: TGTGCCAGCGGGACAGTCGCCCCGGATACGCAGTATTTT.

The CDR3 sequence: CASSSQGAYEQYF. Written as DNA, the CDR3 is TGTGCCAGCAGTTCTCAGGGTGCCTACGAGCAGTACTTC. The rearrangement joins TRBV6-5 to TRBJ2-7; D is possibly TRBD1 (5 bases). V was cut by 4 bases and J by 2 bases, with 9 bases left in between. Germline-derived CDR1 and CDR2 are MNHEY and SVGAGI. CDR3 length equals 13 residues.

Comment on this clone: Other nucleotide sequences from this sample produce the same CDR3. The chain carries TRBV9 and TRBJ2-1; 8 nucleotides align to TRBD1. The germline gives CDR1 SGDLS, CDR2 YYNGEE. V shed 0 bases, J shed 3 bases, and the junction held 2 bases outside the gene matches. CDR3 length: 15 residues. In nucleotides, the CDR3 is TGTGCCAGCAGCGTAGTAACAGGGGGCTACAATGAGCAGTTCTTC. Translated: CASSVVTGGYNEQFF. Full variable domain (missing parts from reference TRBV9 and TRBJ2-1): DSGVTQTPKHLITATGQRVTLRCSPRSGDLSVYWYQQSLDQGLQFLIQYYNGEERAKGNILERFSAQQFPDLHSELNLSSLELGDSALYFCASSVVTGGYNEQFFGPGTRLTVL.

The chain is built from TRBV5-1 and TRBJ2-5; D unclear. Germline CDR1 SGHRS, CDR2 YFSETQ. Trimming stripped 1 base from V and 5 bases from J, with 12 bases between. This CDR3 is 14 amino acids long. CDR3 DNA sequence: TGCGCCAGCAGCTTGACGCCCGGAGAGGAGACCCAGTACTTC. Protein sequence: CASSLTPGEETQYF.

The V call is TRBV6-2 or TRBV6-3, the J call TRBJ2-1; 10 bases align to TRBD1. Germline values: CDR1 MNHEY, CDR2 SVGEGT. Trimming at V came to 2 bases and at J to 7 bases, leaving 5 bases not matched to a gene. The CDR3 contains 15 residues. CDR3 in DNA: TGTGCCAGCAGTTACCTGACAGGGGGCGAGAATGAGCAGTTCTTC. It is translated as CASSYLTGGENEQFF.

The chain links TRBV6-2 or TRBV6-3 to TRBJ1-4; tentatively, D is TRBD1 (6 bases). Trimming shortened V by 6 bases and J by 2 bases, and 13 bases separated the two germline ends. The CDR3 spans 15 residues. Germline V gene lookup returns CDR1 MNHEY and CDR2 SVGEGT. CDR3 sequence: CASSADSATNEKLFF. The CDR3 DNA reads TGTGCCAGCAGCGCGGACAGTGCGACTAATGAAAAACTGTTTTTT.

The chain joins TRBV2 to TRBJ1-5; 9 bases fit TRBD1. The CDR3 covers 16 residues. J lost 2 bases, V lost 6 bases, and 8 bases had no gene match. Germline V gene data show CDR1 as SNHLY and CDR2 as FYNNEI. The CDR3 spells CASRVGQGGGNQPQHF. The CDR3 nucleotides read TGTGCCAGCAGAGTGGGACAGGGTGGGGGCAATCAGCCCCAGCATTTT.

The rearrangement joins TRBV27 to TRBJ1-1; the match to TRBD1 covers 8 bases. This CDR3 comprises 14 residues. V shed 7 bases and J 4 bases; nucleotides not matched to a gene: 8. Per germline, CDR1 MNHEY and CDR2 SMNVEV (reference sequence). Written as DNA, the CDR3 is TGTGCCAGCAAACCAGGGGGCGCAGGCACTGAAGCTTTCTTT. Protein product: CASKPGGAGTEAFF.

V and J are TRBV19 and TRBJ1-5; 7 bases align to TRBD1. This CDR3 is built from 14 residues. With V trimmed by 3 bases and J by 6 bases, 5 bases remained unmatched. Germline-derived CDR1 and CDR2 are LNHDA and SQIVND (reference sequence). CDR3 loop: CASSMGTGAQPQHF. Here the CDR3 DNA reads TGTGCCAGTAGTATGGGAACAGGGGCTCAGCCCCAGCATTTT.